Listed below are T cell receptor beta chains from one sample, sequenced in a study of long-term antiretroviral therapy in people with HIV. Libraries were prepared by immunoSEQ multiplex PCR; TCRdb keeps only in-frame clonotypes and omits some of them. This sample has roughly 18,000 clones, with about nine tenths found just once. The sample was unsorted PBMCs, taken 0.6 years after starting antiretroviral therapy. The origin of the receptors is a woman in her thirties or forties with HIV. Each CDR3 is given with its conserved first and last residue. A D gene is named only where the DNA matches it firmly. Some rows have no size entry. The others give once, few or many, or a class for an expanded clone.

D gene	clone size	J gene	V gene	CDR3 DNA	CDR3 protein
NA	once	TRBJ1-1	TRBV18	TGTGCCAGCTCTCCGGACAGCCTGAACACTGAAGCTTTCTTT	CASSPDSLNTEAFF
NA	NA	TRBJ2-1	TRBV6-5	TGTGCCAGCAGTTACCGCGTAGAGCGGCATGAGCAGTTCTTC	CASSYRVERHEQFF
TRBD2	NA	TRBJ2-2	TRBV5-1	TGCGCCAGCAGCTCGACTAGCACATGGGGGGAGCTGTTTTTT	CASSSTSTWGELFF
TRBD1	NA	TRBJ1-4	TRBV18	TGTGCCAGCTCACCACGGGACAGTGATAATGAAAAACTGTTTTTT	CASSPRDSDNEKLFF
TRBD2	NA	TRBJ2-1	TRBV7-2	TGTGCCAGCAGCTACCTAGCGGGGGGGCAATATGAGCAGTTCTTC	CASSYLAGGQYEQFF
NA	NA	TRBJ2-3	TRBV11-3	TGTGCCAGCAGCCCAACCCCCCGGAGTACGCAGTATTTT	CASSPTPRSTQYF
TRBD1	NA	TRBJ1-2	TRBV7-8	TGTGCCAGCAGCTTAGAGCGAGGCAGGGGGAGGGATGGCTACACCTTC	CASSLERGRGRDGYTF
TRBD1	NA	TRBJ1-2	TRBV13	TGTGCCAGCAGCTCTGGACAGGGCTATGGCTACACCTTC	CASSSGQGYGYTF
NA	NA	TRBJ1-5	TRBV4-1	TGCGCCAGCAGCCACCGGATCTATAGCAATCAGCCCCAGCATTTT	CASSHRIYSNQPQHF
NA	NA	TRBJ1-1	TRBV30	TGTGCCTGGAGTGCGATCCGCGCCACTGAAGCTTTCTTT	CAWSAIRATEAFF
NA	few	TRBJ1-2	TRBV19	TGTGCCAGTAGTATGCGATTCGGGAGCGCTTATGGCTACACCTTC	CASSMRFGSAYGYTF
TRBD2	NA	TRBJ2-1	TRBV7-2	TGTGCCAGCAGCTGGGGACTAGCGGGGGGGCCGGAGCTGTTCTTC	CASSWGLAGGPELFF
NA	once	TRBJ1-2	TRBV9	TGTGCCAGCAGCGTAGGAGTTTATGGCTACACCTTC	CASSVGVYGYTF
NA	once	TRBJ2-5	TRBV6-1	TGTGCCAGCAGTGACGGGGCGGGACAACTACAAGAGACCCAGTACTTC	CASSDGAGQLQETQYF
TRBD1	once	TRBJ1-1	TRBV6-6	TGTGCCAGCAGTGGGGGACAGACGAACACTGAAGCTTTCTTT	CASSGGQTNTEAFF
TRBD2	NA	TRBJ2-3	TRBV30	TGTGCCTGGATGCCCTGGGAGGGGCTGAGCACAGATACGCAGTATTTT	CAWMPWEGLSTDTQYF
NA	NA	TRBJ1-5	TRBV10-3	TGTGCCATCAGTGAAGGAAGACAGGTGACCAATCAGCCCCAGCATTTT	CAISEGRQVTNQPQHF
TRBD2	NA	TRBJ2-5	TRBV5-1	TGCGCCAGCAGCGCCTCGCTGACTAGCGGGGGAATGATTAAGACCCAGTACTTC	CASSASLTSGGMIKTQYF
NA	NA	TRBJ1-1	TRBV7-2	TGTGCCAGCAGCTTATCGTCCCAGGGCTCACCTTATAACACTGAAGCTTTCTTT	CASSLSSQGSPYNTEAFF
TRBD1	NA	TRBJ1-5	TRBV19	TGTGCCAGTACCCCAGGGACAGGGGAGGATCAGCCCCAGCATTTT	CASTPGTGEDQPQHF
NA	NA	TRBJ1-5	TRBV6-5	TGTGCCAGCAGTTACTCTCAGATCCAGCCCCAGCATTTT	CASSYSQIQPQHF
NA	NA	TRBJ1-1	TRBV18	TGTGCCAGCTCCCTCGATACGACCAACACTGAAGCTTTCTTT	CASSLDTTNTEAFF
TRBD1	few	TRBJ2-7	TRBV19	TGTGCCAGTAGCGGACAGGGGCAGCACGAGCAGTACTTC	CASSGQGQHEQYF
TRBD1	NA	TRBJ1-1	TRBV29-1	TGCAGCGGCTCCAGGGGGGGAGGGACTGAAGCTTTCTTT	CSGSRGGGTEAFF
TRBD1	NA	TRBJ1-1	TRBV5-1	TGCGCCAGCAGCACCGGGACAGGTCAAGCTTTCTTT	CASSTGTGQAFF
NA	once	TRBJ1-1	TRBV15	TGTGCCACCAGCTATTACAGGGACACTGAAGCTTTCTTT	CATSYYRDTEAFF
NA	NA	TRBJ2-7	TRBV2	TGTGCCAGCAGTACGGACACCCGGACCTACTTC	CASSTDTRTYF
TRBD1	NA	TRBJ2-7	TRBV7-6	TGTGCCAGCAGCCCAGGGACAGGGGGCTCCTACGAGCAGTACTTC	CASSPGTGGSYEQYF